These T cell receptor beta chains were read from a single sample in a study of blood T cell repertoires in COVID-19. Only in-frame clones appear in the TCRdb table, and some are missing; sequencing was by immunoSEQ multiplex PCR. This sample carries about 290,000 clones, 85% of them seen once, and the ten largest clones take around 3.7%. The material sequenced was peripheral blood. The receptors were gathered from a woman aged 45 to 65 with active or convalescent COVID-19. Both conserved end residues are part of each CDR3. Each record gives: J gene, V gene, clone size, D gene, CDR3 protein, CDR3 DNA. The D gene is left open where the match is weak. Clone size is given for some rows only: seen once, a few or many times, or a class if the clone is expanded.

J: TRBJ2-7; V: TRBV5-6; size: .; D: TRBD1; CDR3: CASSSNTTGGAYEQYF; DNA: TGTGCCAGCAGCTCAAACACGACAGGGGGTGCCTACGAGCAGTACTTC
J: TRBJ2-7; V: TRBV29-1; size: .; D: .; CDR3: CSVESGDSSYEQYF; DNA: TGCAGCGTTGAATCAGGAGACAGCTCCTACGAGCAGTACTTC
J: TRBJ2-5; V: TRBV19; size: .; D: .; CDR3: CASSATGFLYF; DNA: TGTGCCAGTAGTGCTACAGGGTTTCTGTACTTC
J: TRBJ2-5; V: TRBV3-1/TRBV3-2; size: .; D: TRBD2; CDR3: CASSPGGGRVQETQYF; DNA: TGTGCCAGCAGCCCCGGGGGGGGGCGAGTCCAAGAGACCCAGTACTTC
J: TRBJ2-2; V: TRBV3-1/TRBV3-2; size: .; D: .; CDR3: CASSHLRELFF; DNA: TGTGCCAGCAGCCATCTAAGGGAGCTGTTTTTT
J: TRBJ1-2; V: TRBV15; size: once; D: .; CDR3: CATSRDLRTSNYGYTF; DNA: TGTGCCACCAGCAGAGATCTAAGGACATCTAACTATGGCTACACCTTC
J: TRBJ2-7; V: TRBV11-2; size: few; D: .; CDR3: CASSFLDSWEQYF; DNA: TGTGCCAGCAGCTTCCTCGATAGCTGGGAGCAGTACTTC
J: TRBJ2-2; V: TRBV7-2; size: .; D: TRBD2; CDR3: CASSTVLSGIGELFF; DNA: TGTGCCAGCAGCACAGTCCTTAGCGGGATTGGGGAGCTGTTTTTT
J: TRBJ2-3; V: TRBV6-6; size: .; D: TRBD2; CDR3: CASSSRSGRRTDTQYF; DNA: TGTGCCAGCAGTTCCCGGAGCGGGAGGAGGACAGATACGCAGTATTTT
J: TRBJ1-1; V: TRBV19; size: .; D: TRBD1; CDR3: CASSIGTGGVNTEAFF; DNA: TGTGCCAGTAGTATTGGGACAGGGGGCGTTAACACTGAAGCTTTCTTT
J: TRBJ1-1; V: TRBV19; size: .; D: .; CDR3: CASSMRGAVMNTEAFF; DNA: TGTGCCAGTAGTATGCGTGGGGCAGTAATGAACACTGAAGCTTTCTTT
J: TRBJ2-7; V: TRBV4-1; size: many; D: .; CDR3: CASSQGLVSREQYF; DNA: TGCGCCAGCAGCCAAGGGCTAGTATCACGCGAGCAGTACTTC
J: TRBJ2-1; V: TRBV2; size: .; D: TRBD2; CDR3: CASSVGTSGVSSSYNEQFF; DNA: TGTGCCAGCAGTGTGGGGACTAGCGGGGTTTCTAGCTCCTACAATGAGCAGTTCTTC
J: TRBJ1-6; V: TRBV3-1/TRBV3-2; size: .; D: .; CDR3: CASSQKGDSPLHF; DNA: TGTGCCAGCAGCCAAAAGGGGGATTCACCCCTCCACTTT
J: TRBJ2-3; V: TRBV9; size: .; D: TRBD2; CDR3: CASSAGLAASTDTQYF; DNA: TGTGCCAGCAGCGCCGGACTAGCGGCTAGCACAGATACGCAGTATTTT
J: TRBJ2-2; V: TRBV12-3/TRBV12-4; size: .; D: .; CDR3: CASSVSGELFF; DNA: TGTGCCAGCTCAGTCTCCGGGGAGCTGTTTTTT
J: TRBJ2-1; V: TRBV28; size: .; D: TRBD1; CDR3: CASSLDRAYDNEQFF; DNA: TGTGCCAGCAGCCTGGACAGGGCTTACGACAATGAGCAGTTCTTC
J: TRBJ2-3; V: TRBV18; size: .; D: .; CDR3: CASSDINRYTDTQYF; DNA: TGTGCCAGCTCAGACATTAACAGATACACAGATACGCAGTATTTT
J: TRBJ2-7; V: TRBV5-1; size: .; D: TRBD1; CDR3: CASSDHRDRVPYEQYF; DNA: TGCGCCAGCAGCGATCACCGGGACAGGGTTCCCTACGAGCAGTACTTC
J: TRBJ2-1; V: TRBV2; size: .; D: .; CDR3: CASSDNQASYNEQFF; DNA: TGTGCCAGCAGTGATAACCAGGCTTCGTACAATGAGCAGTTCTTC
J: TRBJ2-1; V: TRBV6-5; size: .; D: .; CDR3: CASSYFMSSEQFF; DNA: TGTGCCAGCAGTTACTTTATGTCTAGCGAGCAGTTCTTC
J: TRBJ2-7; V: TRBV7-8; size: .; D: .; CDR3: CASSSRRLVSPYEQYF; DNA: TGTGCCAGCAGCTCCCGTCGACTAGTAAGTCCCTACGAGCAGTACTTC
J: TRBJ1-2; V: TRBV15; size: .; D: TRBD1; CDR3: CATSRDGDRDGYTF; DNA: TGTGCCACCAGCAGAGATGGGGACAGGGACGGCTACACCTTC
J: TRBJ2-1; V: TRBV4-1; size: once; D: TRBD2; CDR3: CASSQGPPGTSSNEQFF; DNA: TGCGCCAGCAGCCAGGGCCCTCCCGGGACTAGCTCCAATGAGCAGTTCTTC
J: TRBJ2-7; V: TRBV7-6; size: .; D: TRBD1; CDR3: CASSLVGQGTYEQYF; DNA: TGTGCCAGCAGCTTAGTTGGACAGGGCACCTACGAGCAGTACTTC
J: TRBJ1-2; V: TRBV6-5; size: .; D: TRBD1; CDR3: CASSHRTGDGYTF; DNA: TGTGCCAGCAGTCACCGGACAGGGGATGGCTACACCTTC
J: TRBJ2-5; V: TRBV5-1; size: .; D: TRBD1; CDR3: CASSLQGARETQYF; DNA: TGCGCCAGCAGCTTGCAGGGGGCGCGGGAGACCCAGTACTTC
J: TRBJ1-2; V: TRBV4-2; size: .; D: .; CDR3: CASSHGYSGEGVDGYTF; DNA: TGTGCCAGCAGCCACGGTTATTCAGGGGAAGGGGTGGACGGCTACACCTTC
J: TRBJ1-1; V: TRBV6-1; size: .; D: .; CDR3: CASSEDRAFQAFF; DNA: TGTGCCAGCAGTGAAGACAGGGCTTTCCAAGCTTTCTTT
J: TRBJ1-1; V: TRBV10-1; size: .; D: .; CDR3: CASSESRTPHNTEAFF; DNA: TGCGCCAGCAGTGAGTCACGGACACCCCATAACACTGAAGCTTTCTTT
J: TRBJ1-4; V: TRBV15; size: .; D: TRBD1; CDR3: CATRGTVNEKLFF; DNA: TGTGCCACCAGAGGGACAGTTAATGAAAAACTGTTTTTT
J: TRBJ2-7; V: TRBV27; size: .; D: TRBD1; CDR3: CASSPRDRVDEQYF; DNA: TGTGCCAGCAGTCCTCGGGACAGGGTGGACGAGCAGTACTTC
J: TRBJ2-1; V: TRBV11-2; size: .; D: TRBD1; CDR3: CASSLIRGRDEQFF; DNA: TGTGCCAGCAGCCTCATCAGGGGGCGGGATGAGCAGTTCTTC
J: TRBJ2-5; V: TRBV11-2; size: once; D: TRBD1; CDR3: CASSLETGSGETQYF; DNA: TGTGCCAGCAGTTTAGAGACAGGGAGTGGAGAGACCCAGTACTTC
J: TRBJ2-7; V: TRBV18; size: .; D: TRBD2; CDR3: CASSPGSAGVGEQYF; DNA: TGTGCCAGCTCACCGGGATCGGCGGGAGTGGGGGAGCAGTACTTC
J: TRBJ1-1; V: TRBV29-1; size: .; D: .; CDR3: CSARGFGTEAFF; DNA: TGCAGCGCCCGAGGGTTTGGCACTGAAGCTTTCTTT
J: TRBJ1-1; V: TRBV19; size: few; D: .; CDR3: CASTGLGMNTEAFF; DNA: TGTGCCAGTACGGGACTCGGAATGAACACTGAAGCTTTCTTT
J: TRBJ1-1; V: TRBV15; size: .; D: .; CDR3: CATSRDWPNTEAFF; DNA: TGTGCCACCAGCAGAGATTGGCCGAACACTGAAGCTTTCTTT
J: TRBJ2-3; V: TRBV20-1; size: .; D: TRBD2; CDR3: CSASTSGRAGGTDTQYF; DNA: TGCAGTGCTAGTACTAGCGGGAGGGCCGGCGGCACAGATACGCAGTATTTT
J: TRBJ2-7; V: TRBV30; size: .; D: TRBD1; CDR3: CAWSVGQGGSEQYF; DNA: TGTGCCTGGAGTGTAGGACAGGGTGGTAGCGAGCAGTACTTC
J: TRBJ1-1; V: TRBV27; size: .; D: .; CDR3: CASSLSWPGTEAFF; DNA: TGTGCCAGCAGTCTATCGTGGCCAGGGACTGAAGCTTTCTTT
J: TRBJ1-2; V: TRBV7-8; size: .; D: TRBD1; CDR3: CASSPGTANYGYTF; DNA: TGTGCCAGCAGCCCAGGGACAGCTAACTATGGCTACACCTTC
J: TRBJ2-1; V: TRBV4-1; size: .; D: TRBD2; CDR3: CASSFAAGEGNEQFF; DNA: TGCGCCAGCAGCTTCGCAGCGGGAGAGGGGAATGAGCAGTTCTTC
J: TRBJ1-2; V: TRBV2; size: few; D: TRBD1; CDR3: CASSDRGARGGYTF; DNA: TGTGCCAGCAGTGACAGGGGGGCGAGGGGTGGCTACACCTTC
J: TRBJ2-5; V: TRBV5-8; size: .; D: TRBD2; CDR3: CASSLAGGYRETQYF; DNA: TGTGCCAGCAGCCTAGCGGGAGGGTATAGAGAGACCCAGTACTTC
J: TRBJ2-2; V: TRBV25-1; size: .; D: TRBD1; CDR3: CASSEGTGDTGELFF; DNA: TGTGCCAGCAGTGAAGGGACAGGGGACACCGGGGAGCTGTTTTTT
J: TRBJ2-5; V: TRBV18; size: .; D: TRBD1; CDR3: CASSPRQGEGETQYF; DNA: TGTGCCAGCTCACCGCGACAGGGGGAAGGGGAGACCCAGTACTTC
J: TRBJ2-1; V: TRBV5-4; size: .; D: .; CDR3: CASTVSGSYNEQFF; DNA: TGTGCCAGCACCGTTAGCGGATCCTACAATGAGCAGTTCTTC